Given below is one T cell receptor beta chain in context. The antigen remains undetermined. The protocol was immunoSEQ multiplex PCR, while the TCRdb copy is restricted to in-frame clones and leaves out a portion. The table records 65,000 to 100,000 clones, around 92% of them present only once. The data were obtained in a study of graft-versus-host responses after intestinal transplantation. As for the study in general: In this cohort, recipients had multivisceral, liver-intestinal, or isolated intestinal transplants. Recipients were all induced with anti-thymocyte globulin, then given tacrolimus and steroids for about 3 years.

Study observations and caveats: With peak circulating GvH clone levels came an association with early post-transplant HvG declines. There were GvH clones found in recipient marrow, and some of them appeared first in ileum or blood.

This sequence was found in a human donor who was the organ donor for an intestinal transplant. Sequenced here: unstimulated CD8+ T cells sorted from spleen or lymph node cells, sampled before transplant.

CDR3 in amino acids: CASSMIDRELKNYGYTF. Written as DNA, the CDR3 is TGTGCCAGTAGTATGATCGACAGGGAGCTAAAAAACTATGGCTACACCTTC. V usage is TRBV19 and J usage is TRBJ1-2, with 7 bases identical to TRBD1. Germline V gene lookup returns CDR1 LNHDA and CDR2 SQIVND (reference sequence). V gave up 3 bases and J gave up 2 bases; unmatched junction bases: 12. The CDR3 is 17 amino acids.